This T cell receptor (beta chain) came from a study of control samples from healthy donors and cancer patients. Measured with immunoSEQ multiplex PCR; TCRdb has only the in-frame clones, and not every one. The sample includes around 200,000 clones, roughly 93% of them seen just once. The germline gives CDR1 SGHRS, CDR2 YFSETQ. V lost 6 bases, J lost 1 base, and 13 bases lay in between. The CDR3 sequence is 14 residues long. The gene calls are TRBV5-1 and TRBJ1-1; D ambiguous. This clonotype was sampled from a man younger than 35 in good health. Sequencing used blood. This CDR3 reads CASNPNLENTEAFF. The CDR3, as DNA: TGCGCCAGCAATCCTAACCTGGAGAACACTGAAGCTTTCTTT. Supplemented by reference TRBV5-1 and TRBJ1-1, the full variable domain reads KAGVTQTPRYLIKTRGQQVTLSCSPISGHRSVSWYQQTPGQGLQFLFEYFSETQRNKGNFPGRFSGRQFSNSRSEMNVSTLELGDSALYLCASNPNLENTEAFFGQGTRLTVV.